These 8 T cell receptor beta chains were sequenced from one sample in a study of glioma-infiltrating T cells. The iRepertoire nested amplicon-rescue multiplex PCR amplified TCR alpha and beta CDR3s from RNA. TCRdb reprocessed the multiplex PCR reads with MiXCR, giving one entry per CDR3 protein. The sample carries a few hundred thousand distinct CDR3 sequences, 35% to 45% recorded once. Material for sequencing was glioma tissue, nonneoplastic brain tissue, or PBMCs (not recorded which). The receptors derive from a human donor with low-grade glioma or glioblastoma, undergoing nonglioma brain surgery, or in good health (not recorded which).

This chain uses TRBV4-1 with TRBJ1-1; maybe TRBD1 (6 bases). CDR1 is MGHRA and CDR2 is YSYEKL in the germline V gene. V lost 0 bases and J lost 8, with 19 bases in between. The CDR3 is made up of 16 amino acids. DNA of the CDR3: TGCGCCAGCAGCCAAGATCTGGGGGCCGGAAAAACAGAAGCTTTCTTT. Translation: CASSQDLGAGKTEAFF.

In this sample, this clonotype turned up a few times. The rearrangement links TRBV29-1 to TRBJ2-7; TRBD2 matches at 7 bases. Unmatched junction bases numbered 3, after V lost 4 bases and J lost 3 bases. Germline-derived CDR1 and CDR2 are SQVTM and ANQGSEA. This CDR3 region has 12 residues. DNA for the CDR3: TGCAGCGTTGGGGAGGGAAGCTACGAGCAGTACTTC. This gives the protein CSVGEGSYEQYF.

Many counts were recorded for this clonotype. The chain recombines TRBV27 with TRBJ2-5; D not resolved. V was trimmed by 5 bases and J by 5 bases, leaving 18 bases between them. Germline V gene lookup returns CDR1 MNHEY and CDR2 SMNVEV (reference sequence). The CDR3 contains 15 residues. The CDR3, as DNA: TGTGCCAGCAGTACACGATCTAGAATTGGGGAGACCCAGTACTTC. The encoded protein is CASSTRSRIGETQYF.

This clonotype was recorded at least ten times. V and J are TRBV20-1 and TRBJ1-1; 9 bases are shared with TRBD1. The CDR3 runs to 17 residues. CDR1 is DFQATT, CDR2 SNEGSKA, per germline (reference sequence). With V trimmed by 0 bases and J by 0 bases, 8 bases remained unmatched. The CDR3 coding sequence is TGCAGTGCTAGAGACGTCCCGGGACAGGGCTTGAACACTGAAGCTTTCTTT. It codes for CSARDVPGQGLNTEAFF.

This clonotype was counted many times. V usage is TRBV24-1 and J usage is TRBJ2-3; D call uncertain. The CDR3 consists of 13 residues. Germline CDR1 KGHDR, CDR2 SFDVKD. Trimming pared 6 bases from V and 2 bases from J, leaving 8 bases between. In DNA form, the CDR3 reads TGTGCCACCAGTCCTAAGATCACAGATACGCAGTATTTT. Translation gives CATSPKITDTQYF.

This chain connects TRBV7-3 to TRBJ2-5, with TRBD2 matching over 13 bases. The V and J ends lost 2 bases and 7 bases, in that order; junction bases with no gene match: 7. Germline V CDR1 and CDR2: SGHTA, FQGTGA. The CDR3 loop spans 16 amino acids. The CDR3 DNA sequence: TGTGCCAGCAGCTTACTCGGACTAGCGGGAGCAGGGACCCAGTACTTC. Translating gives CASSLLGLAGAGTQYF.

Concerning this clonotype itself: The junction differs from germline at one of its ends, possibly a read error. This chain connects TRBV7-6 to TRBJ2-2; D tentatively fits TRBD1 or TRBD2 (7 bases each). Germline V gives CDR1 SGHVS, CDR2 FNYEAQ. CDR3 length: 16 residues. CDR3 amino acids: CASSSTGRGITGELLF. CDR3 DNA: TGTGCCAGCAGCTCGACAGGGAGGGGGATTACCGGGGAGCTGCTTTTT. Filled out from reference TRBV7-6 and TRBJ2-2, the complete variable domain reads GAGVSQSPRYKVTKRGQDVALRCDPISGHVSLYWYRQALGQGPEFLTYFNYEAQQDKSGLPNDRFSAERPEGSISTLTIQRTEQRDSAMYRCASSSTGRGITGELLFGEGSRLTVL.

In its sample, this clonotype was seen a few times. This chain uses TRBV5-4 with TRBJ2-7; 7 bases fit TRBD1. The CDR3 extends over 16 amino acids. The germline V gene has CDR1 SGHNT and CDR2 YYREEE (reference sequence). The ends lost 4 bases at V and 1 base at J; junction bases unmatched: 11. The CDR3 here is CASSPGRGLASYEQYF. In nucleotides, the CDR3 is TGTGCCAGCAGCCCAGGCAGGGGGTTGGCATCCTACGAGCAGTACTTC.